These 27 T cell receptor beta chains were all obtained from the same sample, sequenced in a study of blood T cell repertoires in COVID-19. Using immunoSEQ multiplex PCR, the repertoire was profiled, and TCRdb retains in-frame clones only, with some absent. The sample includes about 290,000 clones, 85% of them seen just once. Sequenced input: peripheral blood. The receptors shown here come from a woman aged 45 to 65 with active or convalescent COVID-19.

CDR3 sequence reads: CASSQDFGSPMKNIQYF. The DNA for the CDR3 is TGTGCCAGCAGCCAAGATTTCGGGAGTCCCATGAAAAACATTCAGTACTTC. The J gene is TRBJ2-4, the V gene TRBV14; weak D call: TRBD2 (6 bases). The CDR3 loop spans 17 amino acids. The germline V gene encodes CDR1 SGHDN and CDR2 FVKESK. Trimming left V 0 bases short and J 4 bases short, with 16 bases between.

This clone was counted only a few times. The chain carries TRBV28 and TRBJ2-3; 7 positions agree with TRBD2. The V gene's germline CDR1 is MDHEN and CDR2 SYDVKM. After removal of 7 bases from V and 2 bases from J, the junction contained 12 bases not matched to a gene. CDR3 size: 16 residues. In DNA, the CDR3 is TGTGCCAGCACCCCGGGGAGGGGCCCCGACACAGATACGCAGTATTTT. Translation gives CASTPGRGPDTDTQYF.

A note on this clone: The sample carries other DNA sequences with the same CDR3. The chain employs TRBV5-1 and TRBJ1-1; tentative D call: TRBD1 (5 bases). The CDR3 has 12 amino acids. V was pared by 0 bases and J by 8 bases, with 8 bases between. Germline CDR1 SGHRS, CDR2 YFSETQ. The CDR3 bases are TGCGCCAGCAGCTTGGCCGGGGGGGAAGCTTTCTTT. Translating gives CASSLAGGEAFF.

The chain employs TRBV5-4 and TRBJ2-5; weak D call: TRBD1 (5 bases). V dropped 3 bases and J dropped 2 bases, with 14 bases sitting between them. Germline V gene lookup returns CDR1 SGHNT and CDR2 YYREEE (reference sequence). This CDR3 region has 15 residues. In nucleotides, the CDR3 is TGTGCCAGCAGCTCTGGGGCAGGGCGTCAAGAGACCCAGTACTTC. Translating it yields CASSSGAGRQETQYF.

About this clone: One junction end disagrees with the germline gene, perhaps due to a read error. The chain carries TRBV7-9 and TRBJ2-5, with D possibly being TRBD2 (6 bases). This CDR3 spans 17 amino acids. Germline CDR1 reads SEHNR; CDR2 reads FQNEAQ (reference sequence). As DNA, the CDR3 is TGTGCCAGCAGCCAAGTCCCCCGGGGGATGAACCAGGAGACCCAGTACTTC. Translating gives CASSQVPRGMNQETQYF. Together with reference TRBV7-9 and TRBJ2-5, the CDR3 gives the full variable domain: DTGVSQNPRHKITKRGQNVTFRCDPISEHNRLYWYRQTLGQGPEFLTYFQNEAQLEKSRLLSDRFSAERPKGSFSTLEIQRTEQGDSAMYLCASSQVPRGMNQETQYFGPGTRLLVL.

The V gene is TRBV27, the J gene TRBJ1-2; D is perhaps TRBD1 (5 bases). This CDR3 region has 10 residues. Germline V lookup: CDR1 MNHEY, CDR2 SMNVEV (reference sequence). V shed 11 bases and J shed 8 bases, with 12 bases lying between them. The CDR3 region has the DNA TGTGCCTGCCCAGGGAAAGGCTACACCTTC. Translation: CACPGKGYTF.

The chain uses TRBV9 and TRBJ2-2, with 12 bases matching TRBD2. Trimming cost V 4 bases and J 5 bases; bases outside gene matches: 9. CDR1 SGDLS and CDR2 YYNGEE come from the germline V gene. The CDR3 extends over 17 amino acids. Written as DNA, the CDR3 is TGTGCCAGCAGCCCGGAGAAGACTAGCGGGAGTACCGGGGAGCTGTTTTTT. Protein sequence: CASSPEKTSGSTGELFF.

In regard to this clone: The junction differs from germline at one of its ends, possibly a read error. V gene TRBV28 combines with J gene TRBJ2-7; 7 bases align to TRBD1. The CDR3 length is 13 residues. Per the germline V gene, CDR1 is MDHEN and CDR2 is SYDVKM. The CDR3 bases are TGTACCAGCGCGACCACAGGGGTCTACGAGCAGTACTTC. It specifies CTSATTGVYEQYF.

This chain connects TRBV7-7 to TRBJ2-1; 8 positions agree with TRBD2. CDR3 size: 18 residues. The germline CDR1 and CDR2 sequences are SSHAT and FNYEAQ (reference sequence). With 5 bases clipped from V and 6 bases from J, the junction kept 18 bases outside the gene matches. Written as DNA, the CDR3 is TGTGCCAGCAGCCCGTTGCTCACTAGCGGAGGGCTCCGCAATGAGCAGTTCTTC. Protein product: CASSPLLTSGGLRNEQFF.

The chain links TRBV11-2 to TRBJ2-3; D possibly corresponds to TRBD2 (6 bases). Looked up from germline, CDR1 is SGHAT and CDR2 is FQNNGV. The CDR3 spans 13 residues. Trimming removed 6 bases from V and 2 bases from J, with 9 bases in between. The CDR3: CASRWGVTDTQYF. For the CDR3, the DNA is TGTGCCAGCAGGTGGGGGGTCACAGATACGCAGTATTTT.

The chain recombines TRBV5-4 with TRBJ2-7; 12 nucleotides align to TRBD2. Germline V gives CDR1 SGHNT, CDR2 YYREEE (reference sequence). Trimming removed 3 bases from V and 0 bases from J; junction bases left unmatched: 4. This CDR3 region has 16 residues. The CDR3 is CASSSGLAGLSYEQYF. As DNA, the CDR3 is TGTGCCAGCAGCTCGGGACTAGCGGGCCTCTCCTACGAGCAGTACTTC.

This sequence joins TRBV6-1 and TRBJ1-4; TRBD1 might be the D (6 bases). V dropped 3 bases and J dropped 8 bases, with 16 bases sitting between them. The germline V gene has CDR1 MNHNS and CDR2 SASEGT. The CDR3 contains 15 residues. The CDR3 spells CASSEARGGEEKLFF. The CDR3 region has the DNA TGTGCCAGCAGTGAGGCCCGCGGGGGCGAAGAAAAACTGTTTTTT.

V and J are TRBV28 and TRBJ1-2; 7 nucleotides line up with TRBD1. CDR3 length: 13 residues. Germline-derived CDR1 and CDR2 are MDHEN and SYDVKM. Trimming cost V 6 bases and J 8 bases; bases outside gene matches: 9. The CDR3 loop is CASRSGGWWGYTF. CDR3 DNA: TGTGCCAGCAGGTCAGGGGGTTGGTGGGGCTACACCTTC.

V and J are TRBV3-1 (or the pseudogene TRBV3-2) and TRBJ2-1; no clear D. The CDR3 is 13 residues long. The V end was cut by 2 bases, the J end by 6 bases, with 8 bases between. CDR1 and CDR2 (germline): LGHDT, YNNKEL (reference sequence). The CDR3 spells CASSQPQANEQFF. CDR3 bases: TGTGCCAGCAGCCAACCCCAGGCCAATGAGCAGTTCTTC.

This chain links TRBV7-2 with TRBJ1-2, with TRBD1 as a possible D gene (6 bases). Deletions cut 5 bases from V and 6 bases from J, with 13 bases between. The CDR3 loop spans 13 amino acids. Looked up from germline, CDR1 is SGHTA and CDR2 is FQGNSA. The CDR3 bases are TGTGCCAGCAGCCTACAGGGATTCGATGGCTACACCTTC. This codes for CASSLQGFDGYTF.

The chain links TRBV7-8 to TRBJ1-6; a weak D match, TRBD1 (6 bases). The CDR3 runs to 13 residues. Looked up from germline, CDR1 is SGHVS and CDR2 is FQNEAQ. Trimming took off 5 bases at V and 8 bases at J, with 10 bases between the two ends. The CDR3 loop reads CASSRGADSPLHF. CDR3 sequence (DNA): TGTGCCAGCAGCCGGGGGGCGGATTCACCCCTCCACTTT.

This chain links TRBV7-2 with TRBJ2-3; 8 bases match TRBD2. The ends lost 6 bases at V and 0 bases at J; junction bases unmatched: 8. Germline V gene lookup returns CDR1 SGHTA and CDR2 FQGNSA. This CDR3 contains 16 residues. In DNA form, the CDR3 reads TGTGCCAGCAGGAGAGGTAGCGGGACTAGCACAGATACGCAGTATTTT. This gives the protein CASRRGSGTSTDTQYF.

The chain carries TRBV4-1 and TRBJ2-2; TRBD2 aligns across 11 bases. There are 15 residues in the CDR3. The germline V gene has CDR1 MGHRA and CDR2 YSYEKL. J was trimmed by 4 bases and V by 4 bases; bases with no gene match: 2. CDR3 bases: TGCGCCAGCAGCCCGACTAGCGGGATCACCGGGGAGCTGTTTTTT. Amino acids: CASSPTSGITGELFF.

The chain employs TRBV6-4 and TRBJ1-5; 11 positions match TRBD1. The length of the CDR3 is 17 residues. Unmatched junction bases numbered 11, after V lost 9 bases and J lost 1 base. Germline-derived CDR1 and CDR2 are MRHNA and SNTAGT. The DNA of the CDR3 is TGTGCCAGGCGGGAGGGACAGGGGGTGGACAGCAATCAGCCCCAGCATTTT. Translation: CARREGQGVDSNQPQHF.

J is TRBJ1-4 and V is TRBV3-1 (or the pseudogene TRBV3-2); possibly TRBD1 for D (6 bases). The CDR3 contains 14 residues. Germline CDR1 is LGHDT and CDR2 is YNNKEL (reference sequence). V lost 5 bases and J lost 8, with 15 bases in between. CDR3 protein: CASSLRTVREKLFF. The CDR3 DNA reads as TGTGCCAGCAGCTTAAGGACAGTCCGCGAAAAACTGTTTTTT.

The chain employs TRBV6-2 or TRBV6-3 and TRBJ1-2; no reliable D call. The CDR3 runs to 14 residues. The germline CDR1 and CDR2 sequences are MNHEY and SVGEGT. Trimming removed 6 bases at V and 0 bases at J, with 11 bases between. The DNA for the CDR3 is TGTGCCAGCAGCCGTTCGAGGGCTAACTATGGCTACACCTTC. It yields the protein CASSRSRANYGYTF.

V and J are TRBV20-1 and TRBJ2-3, with a weak D call TRBD1 (6 bases). Deletions cut 3 bases from V and 2 bases from J, with 12 bases between. CDR1 and CDR2 from the germline V gene are DFQATT and SNEGSKA (reference sequence). The CDR3 runs 14 residues. The CDR3 coding sequence is TGCAGTGCTAGTAAGGACAGAGTCACAGATACGCAGTATTTT. It translates to CSASKDRVTDTQYF.

The chain carries TRBV12-5 and TRBJ2-3, with 13 bases identical to TRBD2. J gave up 4 bases and V 6 bases, and 7 bases lay outside the gene matches. The germline gives CDR1 LGHNT, CDR2 FRNRAP. The CDR3 runs 16 residues. Written as DNA, the CDR3 is TGTGCTAGTGGCACGGGGACTAGCGGGGCGTCAGATACGCAGTATTTT. Translation: CASGTGTSGASDTQYF. Together with reference TRBV12-5 and TRBJ2-3, the CDR3 gives the full variable domain: DARVTQTPRHKVTEMGQEVTMRCQPILGHNTVFWYRQTMMQGLELLAYFRNRAPLDDSGMPKDRFSAEMPDATLATLKIQPSEPRDSAVYFCASGTGTSGASDTQYFGPGTRLTVL.

This clone has just one count. The J gene is TRBJ1-2, the V gene TRBV27; no clear D. The germline V gene has CDR1 MNHEY and CDR2 SMNVEV (reference sequence). The CDR3 is made up of 13 amino acids. The ends were cut back, 0 bases at V and 3 bases at J, with 5 bases in the middle. CDR3 amino acids: CASSLSSYYGYTF. CDR3 DNA sequence: TGTGCCAGCAGTTTATCGAGCTACTATGGCTACACCTTC.

The rearrangement joins TRBV11-2 to TRBJ2-5; no firm D call. Germline V gene lookup returns CDR1 SGHAT and CDR2 FQNNGV. Trimming removed 5 bases from V and 6 bases from J, with 16 bases in between. The CDR3 extends over 14 amino acids. The CDR3 region is CASSATKALQTQYF. The DNA for the CDR3 is TGTGCCAGCAGCGCCACTAAAGCGCTACAGACCCAGTACTTC.

This chain connects TRBV7-6 to TRBJ2-2; maybe TRBD2 (5 bases). The CDR3 contains 18 residues. Trimming shortened V by 8 bases and J by 2 bases, and 24 bases separated the two germline ends. CDR1 is SGHVS, CDR2 FNYEAQ, per germline. CDR3 DNA: TGTGCCAGCTCACCCCCTAGCTGGAGAAAGTCAAACACCGGGGAGCTGTTTTTT. This codes for CASSPPSWRKSNTGELFF.

This chain uses TRBV27 with TRBJ1-2; 7 bases are shared with TRBD1. The V gene end was trimmed by 4 bases and the J gene end by 7 bases; junction bases not matched to a gene: 9. CDR1 and CDR2 (germline): MNHEY, SMNVEV (reference sequence). The CDR3 spans 14 residues. For the CDR3, the DNA is TGTGCCAGCAGTTGGAGACAGGGCTCTCGTGGCTACACCTTC. Encoded protein: CASSWRQGSRGYTF.